The rows below give T cell receptor beta chains drawn from one sample of a study of blood T cell repertoires in COVID-19. Clones were read by immunoSEQ multiplex PCR, and TCRdb kept only the in-frame ones, dropping some. The table lists roughly 220,000 clones, over 80% of them singletons, with approximately 7.3% in the top ten. Sequencing input: PBMCs or T cells enriched from blood (not recorded which). The receptors here all came from a woman in her thirties or forties who had recovered from COVID-19. The CDR3 runs from the conserved cysteine through the conserved F or W. Each record gives: V gene, CDR3 length, J gene, D gene, clone size, CDR3 protein, CDR3 DNA. A D gene is named only where the DNA matches it firmly. Only some rows state a clone size, as once, few, many or a class for expanded clones.

TRBV2	14	TRBJ2-2	TRBD1	.	CASSGTVNTGELFF	TGTGCCAGCTCCGGGACAGTTAACACCGGGGAGCTGTTTTTT
TRBV9	13	TRBJ2-3	.	.	CASSPQGTDTQYF	TGTGCCAGCAGCCCACAGGGCACAGATACGCAGTATTTT
TRBV9	14	TRBJ1-1	.	once	CASSVQDMNTEAFF	TGTGCCAGCAGCGTTCAAGACATGAACACTGAAGCTTTCTTT
TRBV30	14	TRBJ1-6	.	.	CAWSVGSGRSPLHF	TGTGCCTGGAGTGTGGGGTCAGGGAGGTCACCCCTCCACTTT
TRBV4-3	16	TRBJ2-3	TRBD1	.	CASSQGLGQHTDTQYF	TGCGCCAGCAGCCAAGGGTTGGGACAGCACACAGATACGCAGTATTTT
TRBV30	12	TRBJ2-2	TRBD1	.	CAWKQGAGELFF	TGTGCCTGGAAACAGGGGGCCGGGGAGCTGTTTTTT
TRBV6-2/TRBV6-3	15	TRBJ1-1	TRBD1	few	CASSRDRGVWTEAFF	TGTGCCAGCAGTCGGGACAGGGGGGTCTGGACTGAAGCTTTCTTT
TRBV6-5	15	TRBJ1-2	TRBD1	.	CASRVTGEANYGYTF	TGTGCCAGCAGAGTGACAGGGGAAGCTAACTATGGCTACACCTTC
TRBV19	13	TRBJ1-5	.	.	CASIPRSSQPQHF	TGTGCCAGTATTCCACGGAGCTCACAGCCCCAGCATTTT
TRBV18	15	TRBJ2-7	TRBD2	few	CASSPSTSGDYEQYF	TGTGCCAGCTCACCTTCGACTAGCGGGGACTACGAGCAGTACTTC
TRBV28	15	TRBJ2-5	TRBD1	.	CASTPGDRIPETQYF	TGTGCCAGCACACCAGGGGACAGGATACCAGAGACCCAGTACTTC
TRBV6-2/TRBV6-3	16	TRBJ2-2	.	.	CASSYSGGSGTGELFF	TGTGCCAGCAGTTACTCAGGGGGATCGGGCACCGGGGAGCTGTTTTTT
TRBV19	18	TRBJ1-2	TRBD1	.	CASSIDSGTGIGIYGYTF	TGTGCCAGTAGTATAGACTCCGGGACAGGGATTGGAATCTATGGCTACACCTTC
TRBV19	16	TRBJ2-1	TRBD1	.	CASRRTGSPSYNEQFF	TGTGCCAGTAGAAGGACAGGGTCCCCCTCCTACAATGAGCAGTTCTTC
TRBV7-2	15	TRBJ2-1	TRBD1	.	CASSSRQGTYNEQFF	TGTGCCAGCAGTTCTAGACAGGGGACCTACAATGAGCAGTTCTTC
TRBV6-5	14	TRBJ2-3	.	.	CASSYDQRSDTQYF	TGTGCCAGCAGTTACGATCAGAGGTCAGATACGCAGTATTTT
TRBV20-1	11	TRBJ1-1	.	.	CSAFQNTEAFF	TGCAGTGCTTTTCAGAACACTGAAGCTTTCTTT
TRBV18	17	TRBJ2-1	.	.	CASSPSGGRSSYNEQFF	TGTGCCAGCTCACCCTCTGGCGGGCGGAGCTCCTACAATGAGCAGTTCTTC
TRBV27	14	TRBJ1-5	.	few	CASSSRRGGQPQHF	TGTGCCAGCAGTTCCCGTCGGGGGGGACAGCCCCAGCATTTT
TRBV15	15	TRBJ2-1	.	once	CATSRTGQYYNEQFF	TGTGCCACCAGCAGGACAGGACAGTACTACAATGAGCAGTTCTTC
TRBV7-8	15	TRBJ1-2	.	few	CASSLDRMRGGGYTF	TGTGCCAGCAGCTTAGATCGTATGCGGGGCGGGGGCTACACCTTC
TRBV18	16	TRBJ2-2	TRBD2	.	CASSSGLAGGAGELFF	TGTGCCAGCTCATCCGGACTAGCGGGAGGTGCCGGGGAGCTGTTTTTT
TRBV28	14	TRBJ1-2	.	.	CASTRQPLNYGYTF	TGTGCCAGCACACGACAGCCGCTCAACTATGGCTACACCTTC
TRBV5-6	17	TRBJ1-1	.	.	CASSPGSALYRNTEAFF	TGTGCCAGCAGCCCGGGTTCCGCTCTTTACCGGAACACTGAAGCTTTCTTT
TRBV18	16	TRBJ2-2	TRBD2	.	CASSPRTSGLTGELFF	TGTGCCAGCTCACCCCGGACTAGCGGCCTCACCGGGGAGCTGTTTTTT
TRBV3-1/TRBV3-2	17	TRBJ2-2	TRBD2	.	CASSSSGLAGGTGELFF	TGTGCCAGCAGCAGCAGTGGACTAGCGGGGGGCACCGGGGAGCTGTTTTTT
TRBV29-1	17	TRBJ2-3	TRBD2	once	CSVNTGLAGPHPSTQYF	TGCAGCGTTAATACGGGACTAGCGGGCCCCCATCCCTCTACGCAGTATTTT
TRBV6-5	15	TRBJ1-5	.	.	CASTKVGARNQPQHF	TGTGCCAGCACCAAGGTGGGCGCGCGAAATCAGCCCCAGCATTTT
TRBV12-3/TRBV12-4	13	TRBJ2-3	TRBD1	.	CASSLRGRETQYF	TGTGCCAGCAGCCTCAGGGGGAGAGAGACGCAGTATTTT
TRBV27	12	TRBJ1-2	.	once	CASRQGNYGYTF	TGTGCCAGCAGACAGGGTAACTATGGCTACACCTTC
TRBV5-6	15	TRBJ1-5	.	many	CASSFKQISNQPQHF	TGTGCCAGCAGCTTTAAACAGATTAGCAATCAGCCCCAGCATTTT
TRBV2	14	TRBJ2-3	.	.	CASSLGAPTDTQYF	TGTGCCAGCAGCCTGGGAGCCCCCACAGATACGCAGTATTTT
TRBV5-1	15	TRBJ1-2	.	.	CASSLGGGDSYGYTF	TGCGCCAGCAGCTTGGGCGGGGGTGACTCCTATGGCTACACCTTC
TRBV7-9	14	TRBJ2-7	.	.	CASSLDRGLDEQYF	TGTGCCAGCAGCTTGGACCGCGGGCTTGACGAGCAGTACTTC
TRBV5-4	13	TRBJ1-2	.	.	CASRGLANYGYTF	TGTGCCAGCCGGGGGTTAGCTAACTATGGCTACACCTTC
TRBV29-1	16	TRBJ2-3	TRBD2	many	CSVAGTSGRDTDTQYF	TGCAGCGTCGCCGGGACTAGCGGGAGGGATACAGATACGCAGTATTTT
TRBV20-1	14	TRBJ2-5	.	.	CSASARKYLETQYF	TGCAGTGCTAGTGCTAGAAAGTATCTGGAGACCCAGTACTTC
TRBV24-1	12	TRBJ1-1	.	.	CATSDRGTEAFF	TGTGCCACCAGTGATAGGGGGACTGAAGCTTTCTTT
TRBV5-1	15	TRBJ2-2	TRBD2	.	CASTRGGSPTGELFF	TGCGCCAGCACTCGGGGCGGGAGCCCCACCGGGGAGCTGTTTTTT
TRBV19	13	TRBJ1-2	.	.	CASSFDRHYGYTF	TGTGCCAGTAGTTTCGACAGGCACTATGGCTACACCTTC
TRBV5-5	16	TRBJ1-2	.	.	CASSLRQAGRVHGYTF	TGTGCCAGCAGCCTTCGGCAGGCAGGCAGGGTGCATGGCTACACCTTC
TRBV4-3	16	TRBJ1-4	.	.	CASSQDTSGLDEKLFF	TGCGCCAGCAGCCAAGATACATCAGGATTAGACGAAAAACTGTTTTTT
TRBV27	17	TRBJ2-3	.	.	CASSLQGGSGPRNTQYF	TGTGCCAGCAGTCTCCAGGGGGGAAGCGGCCCTCGGAATACGCAGTATTTT
TRBV7-2	14	TRBJ2-2	.	.	CASSRGLGTGELFF	TGTGCCAGCAGCCGGGGACTGGGCACCGGGGAGCTGTTTTTT
TRBV2	16	TRBJ2-7	TRBD1	.	CASSKNPGQGIYEQYF	TGTGCCAGCAGTAAGAATCCGGGACAGGGGATCTACGAGCAGTACTTC
TRBV28	15	TRBJ2-2	.	.	CASSLHGRPTGELFF	TGTGCCAGCAGTCTCCACGGGAGACCCACCGGGGAGCTGTTTTTT
TRBV11-3	13	TRBJ1-5	.	.	CASSLARGGAQHF	TGTGCCAGCAGCTTAGCGAGGGGAGGAGCCCAGCATTTT
TRBV19	15	TRBJ2-3	TRBD2	.	CASSMREGSGDTQYF	TGTGCCAGTAGTATGCGGGAGGGAAGTGGAGATACGCAGTATTTT
TRBV9	14	TRBJ1-4	TRBD1	.	CASSVTGGSEKLFF	TGTGCCAGCAGCGTAACAGGGGGCAGTGAAAAACTGTTTTTT
TRBV19	13	TRBJ1-1	.	.	CASSIVMNTEAFF	TGTGCCAGTAGTATCGTTATGAACACTGAAGCTTTCTTT
TRBV5-1	15	TRBJ1-1	.	.	CASSSPNRERTEAFF	TGCGCCAGCAGCTCTCCAAACAGGGAGCGCACTGAAGCTTTCTTT
TRBV21-1	16	TRBJ1-5	.	.	CASSKVEAPGNQPQHF	TGTGCCAGCAGCAAAGTGGAGGCCCCGGGCAATCAGCCCCAGCATTTT